This T cell receptor (beta chain) was found in a study of human T cells and chemical hapten exposure. General observations from the study: Healthy people's immune response may differ from that of the donors, who had alopecia. Patch test score was positively correlated with the counts of PT1 expanded TCRs.

Per the germline V gene, CDR1 is SNHLY and CDR2 is FYNNEI. The CDR3 contains 15 residues. V shed 3 bases and J shed 6 bases, with 12 bases lying between them. TCRdb re-derived calls from the RACE reads in MiXCR, one entry per CDR3 protein. The sample has some 400,000 distinct CDR3 sequences, approximately 5.1% seen once. This clonotype was detected only a few times. Its target is unknown. Regarding time point: pre-sensitization, week 0. The treatment: therapeutic diphenylcyclopropenone sensitization with weekly scalp DPC. The authors extracted total RNA from unfractionated whole blood. The input for sequencing was whole blood, taken in connection with sensitization to the hapten diphenylcyclopropenone (DPC). This clonotype was obtained from a woman aged 45-60 years with alopecia areata. Some clones in this sample may be carry-over from other donors' samples. The chain recombines TRBV2 with TRBJ1-6; D is possibly TRBD1 (6 bases). The DNA for the CDR3 is TGTGCCAGCAGTGATTGGGGGGCGGGTAATTCACCCCTCCACTTT. Translation: CASSDWGAGNSPLHF.